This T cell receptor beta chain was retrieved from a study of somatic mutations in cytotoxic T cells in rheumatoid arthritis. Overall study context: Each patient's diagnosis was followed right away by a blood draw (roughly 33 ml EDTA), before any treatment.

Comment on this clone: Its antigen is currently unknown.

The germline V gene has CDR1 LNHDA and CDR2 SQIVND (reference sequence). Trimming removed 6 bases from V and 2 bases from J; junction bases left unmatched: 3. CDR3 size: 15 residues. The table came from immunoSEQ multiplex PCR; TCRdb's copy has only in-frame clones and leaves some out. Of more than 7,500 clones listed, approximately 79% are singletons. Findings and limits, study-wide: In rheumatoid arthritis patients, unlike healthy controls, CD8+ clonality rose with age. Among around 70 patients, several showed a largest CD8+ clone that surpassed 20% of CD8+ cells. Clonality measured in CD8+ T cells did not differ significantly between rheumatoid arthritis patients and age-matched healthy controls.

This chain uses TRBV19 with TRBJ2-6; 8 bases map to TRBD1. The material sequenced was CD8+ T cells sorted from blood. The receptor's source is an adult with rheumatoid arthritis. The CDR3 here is CASRETGAGANVLTF. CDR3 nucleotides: TGTGCCAGTAGGGAGACAGGGGCTGGGGCCAACGTCCTGACTTTC.